This T cell receptor beta chain is drawn from a study of blood T cells in healthy people across ages. For this clonotype: What it binds is not known.

Then a second PCR, running roughly 6 to 11 cycles, was carried out with a sample-barcoded 5' primer and a J-beta primer mix. Via MiXCR, TCRdb re-called the 5' RACE reads, giving one row per CDR3 protein. Found here are 650,000 to 800,000 distinct CDR3 sequences, around 43% of them singletons; the top ten hold about a fifth. The V end was cut by 3 bases, the J end by 6 bases, with 15 bases between. Germline V CDR1 and CDR2: KGHSH, LQKENI. The CDR3 loop spans 14 amino acids. The study's findings and limits: Diversity of TCR beta per million T cells declined in a roughly linear way with age. Estimated diversity, derived from one million T cells, was regarded as an underestimate.

This clonotype was sampled from a man aged 60-69 years in good health. Sequencing used blood. The chain is built from TRBV18 and TRBJ2-7; tentatively, D is TRBD1 (5 bases). The CDR3 loop reads CASSPGQTDCEQYF. The DNA of the CDR3 is TGTGCCAGCTCACCTGGACAAACCGACTGCGAGCAGTACTTC.